This T cell receptor (beta chain) emerged from a study of T cell clones after liver transplantation. The overall study: TCRbeta sequencing after a pre-transplant mixed lymphocyte reaction identified graft-donor-reactive clones, later tracked in post-transplant blood. At least one year of complete immunosuppression withdrawal without enzymes over twice normal defined tolerance. Blood was drawn pre-transplant, before withdrawal, and after full or failed withdrawal.

Whole-study findings and limits: Donor-reactive sequences fell more than third party-reactive ones, suggesting partial deletion.

Here immunoSEQ multiplex PCR was the method, and the copy in TCRdb shows in-frame clones only, minus some. The repertoire holds roughly 100,000 clones, with 80% to 90% as singletons. Concerning this clone itself: The antigen is not known.

The germline CDR1 and CDR2 sequences are MNHEY and SMNVEV (reference sequence). V was pared by 3 bases and J by 7 bases, with 9 bases of the junction left unmatched. The CDR3 spans 16 residues. V gene TRBV27 combines with J gene TRBJ2-7; TRBD2 matches 13 bases. The clonotype originates from a human patient who received a liver transplant. Some T cells may be supplied by the graft donor. This material consisted of CD4+ T cells from blood, taken approximately 43 months after liver transplant. The CDR3: CASSFGTSGAPREQYF. The CDR3 DNA sequence: TGTGCCAGCAGTTTCGGGACTAGCGGGGCGCCTCGAGAGCAGTACTTC.